The 10 T cell receptor beta chains below all came from one sample that was sequenced in a study of shared clonotypes between healthy human individuals. The table came from immunoSEQ multiplex PCR; TCRdb's copy has only in-frame clones and leaves some out. The repertoire holds 2 million to 3 million clones, approximately 93% seen once, with about 0.38% in the top ten. The sequenced material came from naive CD4+ T cells from PBMCs. Specified subset: CD45RA+ positively selected. These receptors were collected from a man between 18 and 29 years old in good health. Some clones in this sample may be carry-over from other donors' samples.

V usage is TRBV7-3 and J usage is TRBJ2-7; the match to TRBD2 covers 13 bases. CDR1 SGHTA and CDR2 FQGTGA come from the germline V gene. With V trimmed by 2 bases and J by 6 bases, 13 bases remained unmatched. CDR3 length: 18 amino acids. CDR3 nucleotides: TGTGCCAGCAGCTTACCGAGCCCTGGACTAGCGGGAGTTCTCGAGCAGTACTTC. This translates into CASSLPSPGLAGVLEQYF.

Regarding this clone: The same CDR3 can be traced to other DNA sequences in this sample. The gene calls are TRBV5-1 and TRBJ1-1; D ambiguous. The CDR3 is 14 amino acids. V shed 2 bases and J shed 0 bases, with 8 bases lying between them. CDR1 and CDR2 (germline): SGHRS, YFSETQ. CDR3 sequence (DNA): TGCGCCAGCAGCTTAGTGGGCATGAACACTGAAGCTTTCTTT. As protein: CASSLVGMNTEAFF.

The chain carries TRBV19 and TRBJ2-7, with D unclear. Germline V gene data show CDR1 as LNHDA and CDR2 as SQIVND (reference sequence). There are 14 residues in the CDR3. Trimming removed 2 bases at V and 0 bases at J, with 8 bases between. In DNA form, the CDR3 reads TGTGCCAGTAGTATAAACGGTGCCTCCTACGAGCAGTACTTC. Encoded protein: CASSINGASYEQYF.

This clone was recorded only once. J is TRBJ1-5 and V is TRBV5-8; 8 positions match TRBD1. Losses at the gene ends were 4 bases for V and 6 bases for J; bases not matched to a gene: 12. This CDR3 is 16 amino acids long. The germline CDR1 and CDR2 sequences are SGHTS and YDEGEE. The DNA of the CDR3 is TGTGCCAGCAGCCTGCGGACAGGGAATTTGTTTCAGCCCCAGCATTTT. Translation gives CASSLRTGNLFQPQHF.

This sequence joins TRBV11-3 and TRBJ2-3; 7 bases are shared with TRBD2. The length of the CDR3 is 15 residues. V dropped 5 bases and J dropped 0; count of bases not matched to a gene: 5. CDR1 and CDR2 from the germline V gene are SGHNT and YENEEA. Written as DNA, the CDR3 is TGTGCCAGCAGCCCAGGGAGGGTTAGCACAGATACGCAGTATTTT. This sequence encodes CASSPGRVSTDTQYF.

The gene calls are TRBV28 and TRBJ2-7, with 7 bases lining up with TRBD1. Germline V gene lookup returns CDR1 MDHEN and CDR2 SYDVKM. The V gene end was trimmed by 3 bases and the J gene end by 0 bases; junction bases not matched to a gene: 5. The CDR3 extends over 15 amino acids. The CDR3 loop reads CASSFPGQSSYEQYF. CDR3 in DNA: TGTGCCAGCAGTTTCCCGGGACAGAGCTCCTACGAGCAGTACTTC.

The chain combines TRBV7-2 with TRBJ2-5; D may be TRBD1 (6 bases). This CDR3 region has 15 residues. Germline V gives CDR1 SGHTA, CDR2 FQGNSA. The V and J ends lost 4 bases and 2 bases respectively, with 14 bases between them. The CDR3 coding sequence is TGTGCCAGCAGCTCTAGGGGGTCGAGGCAAGAGACCCAGTACTTC. Protein product: CASSSRGSRQETQYF.

Turning to this clone: The same CDR3 arises from other DNA sequences in this sample as well. This sequence joins TRBV5-4 and TRBJ2-5, with TRBD2 matching over 13 bases. Unmatched junction bases numbered 8, after V lost 3 bases and J lost 6 bases. Per the germline V gene, CDR1 is SGHNT and CDR2 is YYREEE (reference sequence). CDR3 size: 16 residues. CDR3 nucleotide sequence: TGTGCCAGCAGCTCCCGGACTAGCGGGAGCGCAAAGACCCAGTACTTC. Translating it yields CASSSRTSGSAKTQYF.

The chain links TRBV25-1 to TRBJ1-1; 10 positions agree with TRBD1. The CDR3 length is 14 residues. CDR1 MGHDK and CDR2 SYGVNS come from the germline V gene. The V segment lost 3 bases and the J segment 6 bases; nucleotides outside the gene matches: 4. The CDR3: CASSDPGQGAEAFF. Written as DNA, the CDR3 is TGTGCCAGCAGTGACCCTGGACAGGGGGCTGAAGCTTTCTTT.

The chain recombines TRBV6-5 with TRBJ2-2, with 7 bases aligning to TRBD2. The CDR3 loop spans 15 amino acids. Per germline, CDR1 MNHEY and CDR2 SVGAGI. With V trimmed by 4 bases and J by 3 bases, 5 bases remained unmatched. CDR3: CASSWGGWDTGELFF. CDR3 bases: TGTGCCAGCAGTTGGGGAGGGTGGGACACCGGGGAGCTGTTTTTT.